This entry features one T cell receptor beta chain sequence. Its antigen is not yet known. Per-base quality was not reported, and no clone a single base away is much larger than it. The CDR3 regions of human TCRbeta chains were analyzed by immunosequencing. The authors' analysis ran thus. TCRs in the repertoires were matched against a reference library of SARS-CoV-2-specific TCRs that had been generated with the MIRA antigen-specificity platform. Breadth was defined as the fraction of unique TCRs that were SARS-CoV-2-associated, and depth was defined as the fraction of total T cells that were SARS-CoV-2-associated. Using the MIRA data, every spike-specific TCR was mapped to the spike region that the TCR reacted to and assigned to either a CD4 or a CD8 class. Log10-transformed breadth and depth values were compared by one-way ANOVA with Sidak's multiple comparisons tests. What TCRdb holds here is the immuneACCESS table cut down to in-frame rearrangements. Part of the clones is not present; checked against another copy, under half of the missing clones reflect an unresolved V gene, and the others are unexplained. V and J calls and clone size are those listed in that table; D and trimming were worked out from the DNA. Across this sample there are tens of thousands of clones, with 80% seen only once. About 50% of the sample goes to the ten largest clones.

The sample is drawn from a study of T cell responses to AZD1222 COVID-19 vaccine (dated by TCRdb to 2020 to 2023). The study in broad terms: A total of 233 trial participants underwent TCR sequencing, of whom 200 to 220 received two doses of AZD1222 and some 25 received two doses of the MenACWY control vaccine. Trial participants were enrolled by age into 18-55, 56-69 and 70-plus year subgroups, with about 150, 27 and 61 TCR-sequenced participants respectively.

Unmatched junction bases come to 11, with V trimmed by 10 bases and J by 0 bases. As encoded in the germline V gene (reference sequence), CDR1 is LNHDA while CDR2 is SQIVND. From the cysteine through the phenylalanine, the CDR3 covers 16 amino acids. Left in the record is the CDR3 DNA by itself, 48 bases read in frame from the first base. The time point label, read with the paper, signifies: about 28 days (+/-7) after the second vaccine dose. AZD1222 recipients given second doses at about 4 weeks or at about 12 weeks were pooled, since spike-specific TCR depth and breadth were not found to differ between the two schedules. Samples from vaccinated people were obtained from the UK trials COV001 and COV002, which included a single-blind randomized controlled phase 2/3 trial of AZD1222 (ChAdOx1 nCoV-19) in healthy adults. For TCRbeta chain sequencing, PBMC samples were collected from trial participants at day 0 and at day 28 after the second dose.

The investigation overall reported the following: Participants were mostly white British, with more females than males. The authors suggested clonal diversity may have been underestimated. Only five or six AZD1222 recipients were SARS-CoV-2 seropositive at baseline, limiting conclusions about previously exposed vaccinees. The vaccine-associated CD4 TCRs covered the entire spike protein, and the dominant responses fell in regions 160-218 and 743-854. Nearly half of unique spike-specific TCRs reportedly recognized epitopes outside regions mutated in the B.1.351 and B.1.1.7 variants. After two AZD1222 doses, both the breadth and the depth of spike-specific TCRs were significantly higher than at day 0 and than in MenACWY recipients. Because no samples from the day 14 peak response were available, repertoires could be characterized only after the peak T cell response. The 56-69-year group was small, and its depth increase did not reach significance, likely because of low power.

This clonotype was sampled from an adult who received the AZD1222 COVID-19 vaccine. Specimen: peripheral blood, collected 28 days after the second AZD1222 dose. The V gene is TRBV19 and the J gene is TRBJ1-4, and TRBD1 aligns with 7 junction nucleotides. CDR3 loop: CATSPGTDATNEKLFF. The nucleotide sequence is given as TGTGCCACCTCACCAGGGACAGATGCAACTAATGAAAAACTGTTTTTT.